The next 19 T cell receptor beta chains were all read from a single sample in a study of blood T cells in healthy people across ages. The use of a sample-barcoded 5' primer and a J-beta primer mix characterized a second PCR of about 6 to 12 cycles. TCRdb ran MiXCR on the 5' RACE reads and lists one entry per CDR3 protein. The sample yields under 1,100,000 distinct CDR3 sequences, under 30% seen once. These data were also filed under a second study, of T cells of mothers and their children.

The source material was blood. The receptors shown here come from a girl aged 2 to 9 in good health.

The chain recombines TRBV7-9 with TRBJ2-4, with 8 bases aligning to TRBD1. The junction had 9 bases not matched to a gene; V was cut back by 5 bases and J by 3 bases. The CDR3 is made up of 16 amino acids. Germline assignment: CDR1 SEHNR and CDR2 FQNEAQ (reference sequence). The CDR3 protein is CASSASGGYGKNIQYF. The CDR3 coding sequence is TGTGCCAGCAGCGCCTCAGGGGGCTATGGCAAAAACATTCAGTACTTC.

This clonotype was recorded once. V usage is TRBV3-1 and J usage is TRBJ1-2; possible D gene TRBD1, 6 bases. The CDR3 length is 14 residues. CDR1 is LGHDT, CDR2 YNNKEL, per germline (reference sequence). Trimming pared 1 base from V and 6 bases from J, leaving 12 bases between. CDR3 residues: CASSQVGHVDGYTF. In DNA, the CDR3 is TGTGCCAGCAGCCAAGTGGGACACGTGGATGGCTACACCTTC. The variable domain in full, completed from reference TRBV3-1 and TRBJ1-2, reads DTAVSQTPKYLVTQMGNDKSIKCEQNLGHDTMYWYKQDSKKFLKIMFSYNNKELIINETVPNRFSPKSPDKAHLNLHINSLELGDSAVYFCASSQVGHVDGYTFGSGTRLTVV.

CDR3 sequence reads: CSAGGSGTYNEQFF. CDR3 bases: TGCAGTGCTGGGGGTAGCGGGACATACAATGAGCAGTTCTTC. V usage is TRBV20-1 and J usage is TRBJ2-1, with TRBD2 matching 8 bases. Germline V gene lookup returns CDR1 DFQATT and CDR2 SNEGSKA (reference sequence). The CDR3 extends over 14 amino acids. Trimming cost V 5 bases and J 4 bases; bases outside gene matches: 7.

CDR3 DNA sequence: TGTGCCAGCAGCTTCCTCGGAATAGCGGGTTTCACAGATACGCAGTATTTT. The encoded protein is CASSFLGIAGFTDTQYF. The chain joins TRBV11-3 to TRBJ2-3, with 7 bases fitting TRBD2. The CDR3 totals 17 residues. Germline values: CDR1 SGHNT, CDR2 YENEEA. The V segment lost 3 bases and the J segment 2 bases; nucleotides outside the gene matches: 11.

The chain joins TRBV3-1 to TRBJ2-3, with TRBD2 as a possible D gene (5 bases). Germline V lookup: CDR1 LGHDT, CDR2 YNNKEL (reference sequence). The V and J ends lost 0 bases and 0 bases respectively, with 10 bases between them. This CDR3 spans 16 amino acids. CDR3 coding DNA: TGTGCCAGCAGCCAAGATGTAGCGACTAGCACAGATACGCAGTATTTT. Residues: CASSQDVATSTDTQYF.

This clonotype has a handful of counts. The chain is built from TRBV5-6 and TRBJ2-5; D possibly matches TRBD1 or TRBD2 (5 bases each). Trimming took off 1 base at V and 2 bases at J, with 18 bases between the two ends. The V gene's germline CDR1 is SGHDT and CDR2 YYEEEE. This CDR3 region has 17 residues. The CDR3 nucleotides are TGTGCCAGCAGCTTGAGGGACGGGAACACCTTACAAGAGACCCAGTACTTC. This encodes CASSLRDGNTLQETQYF.

This clonotype was seen only a few times. The chain combines TRBV29-1 with TRBJ2-3, with TRBD2 matching over 9 bases. Germline V gene lookup returns CDR1 SQVTM and CDR2 ANQGSEA. There are 16 residues in the CDR3. J was trimmed by 5 bases and V by 1 base; bases with no gene match: 10. This CDR3 reads CSVEGLAEKKRDTQYF. The CDR3 DNA reads as TGCAGCGTTGAAGGACTAGCGGAGAAAAAGCGAGATACGCAGTATTTT.

The gene calls are TRBV24-1 and TRBJ2-2; D unresolved. The CDR3 totals 17 residues. V was cut by 4 bases and J by 2 bases, with 16 bases left in between. Germline loops: CDR1 KGHDR, CDR2 SFDVKD. CDR3 DNA sequence: TGTGCCACCAGTGACCCTAATTCGGCAGAAAACACCGGGGAGCTGTTTTTT. Protein sequence: CATSDPNSAENTGELFF.

The chain employs TRBV6-6 and TRBJ2-5, with D tentatively TRBD1 (5 bases). V was cut by 2 bases and J by 2 bases, with 6 bases left in between. The CDR3 is 13 residues long. CDR1 and CDR2 from the germline V gene are MNHNY and SVGAGI (reference sequence). DNA of the CDR3: TGTGCCAGCAGTTACAACAGGCAAGAGACCCAGTACTTC. Amino acids: CASSYNRQETQYF.

This clonotype appeared a few times. The rearrangement links TRBV20-1 to TRBJ2-5, with D possibly being TRBD1 or TRBD2 (5 bases each). The germline V gene has CDR1 DFQATT and CDR2 SNEGSKA (reference sequence). Trimming stripped 0 bases from V and 7 bases from J, with 18 bases between. This CDR3 contains 15 residues. The CDR3 protein is CSAREEGSVEGTQYF. The CDR3 DNA follows: TGCAGTGCTAGAGAAGAGGGGTCGGTTGAGGGGACCCAGTACTTC.

J is TRBJ2-7 and V is TRBV7-9, with a weak D call TRBD2 (6 bases). This CDR3 spans 13 amino acids. CDR1 and CDR2 from the germline V gene are SEHNR and FQNEAQ (reference sequence). The V and J ends lost 6 bases and 12 bases respectively, with 21 bases between them. In DNA form, the CDR3 reads TGTGCCAGCAGTGAGGACGTAGGACTACGAGGGTACTTC. It codes for CASSEDVGLRGYF.

This clonotype has just a few counts. This chain joins TRBV7-2 and TRBJ2-3; perhaps TRBD1 as D (5 bases). The CDR3 covers 14 residues. The germline V and J ends were trimmed by 4 bases and 2 bases, with 10 bases remaining between them. Germline V gives CDR1 SGHTA, CDR2 FQGNSA. This chain's CDR3 is CASSWVDITDTQYF. The CDR3 DNA reads TGTGCCAGCAGCTGGGTGGACATCACAGATACGCAGTATTTT.

This clonotype was counted between two and nine times. The chain links TRBV28 to TRBJ2-1; 8 bases line up with TRBD1. V dropped 4 bases and J dropped 5; count of bases not matched to a gene: 7. Germline V gene data show CDR1 as MDHEN and CDR2 as SYDVKM. The CDR3 is made up of 15 amino acids. For the CDR3, the DNA is TGTGCCAGCAGTTCCAGAGGACAGGGAAACAATGAGCAGTTCTTC. As protein: CASSSRGQGNNEQFF.

This clonotype has just a few counts. The V and J genes are TRBV9 and TRBJ1-1; D ambiguous. V was shortened by 0 bases and J by 2 bases, with 11 bases between the two germline ends. This CDR3 is built from 15 residues. CDR1 is SGDLS and CDR2 is YYNGEE in the germline V gene. The CDR3 sequence is CASSVDMGINTEAFF. Written as DNA, the CDR3 is TGTGCCAGCAGCGTAGACATGGGGATTAACACTGAAGCTTTCTTT.

This clonotype was picked up a small number of times. The CDR3 here is CASSLTGADEQFF. The CDR3 DNA reads TGTGCCAGCAGCCTTACGGGGGCGGATGAGCAGTTCTTC. This sequence joins TRBV11-2 and TRBJ2-5, with D possibly being TRBD1 or TRBD2 (6 bases each). Judging by the DNA end, TRBJ2-1 fits better; the J call may be wrong. Germline V gene sequence: CDR1 SGHAT, CDR2 FQNNGV. This CDR3 has 13 residues.

The chain links TRBV7-2 to TRBJ1-4, with TRBD1 as a possible D gene (6 bases). The CDR3 runs 14 residues. CDR1 is SGHTA and CDR2 is FQGNSA in the germline V gene. V dropped 1 base and J dropped 6 bases, with 9 bases sitting between them. This chain's CDR3 is CASSLVQGHEKLFF. The CDR3 DNA sequence: TGTGCCAGCAGCTTAGTGCAGGGGCATGAAAAACTGTTTTTT.

This clonotype was seen more than once but under ten times. The chain carries TRBV2 and TRBJ1-2; D gene unclear. Germline loops: CDR1 SNHLY, CDR2 FYNNEI. Trimming cost V 9 bases and J 2 bases, with 10 bases left between them. The CDR3 totals 12 residues. DNA of the CDR3: TGTGCCAGACAGAATTCCAACTATGGCTACACCTTC. This translates into CARQNSNYGYTF.

This clonotype was counted only a few times. V is TRBV19 and J is TRBJ2-1, with D possibly being TRBD2 (6 bases). The V gene lost 0 bases and the J gene lost 7 bases, with 16 bases spanning the gap. The CDR3 has 16 amino acids. The germline V gene has CDR1 LNHDA and CDR2 SQIVND (reference sequence). CDR3 loop: CASSIDLGGAANEQFF. CDR3 coding DNA: TGTGCCAGTAGTATAGATCTAGGAGGGGCAGCTAATGAGCAGTTCTTC.

Comments on this clonotype: A read error may account for a junction end that differs from germline. The chain has TRBV28 and TRBJ2-1; no definite D call. The germline gives CDR1 MDHEN, CDR2 SYDVKM. The CDR3 loop spans 12 amino acids. This CDR3 reads CASEGSCNEQFF. In DNA, the CDR3 is TGTGCCAGCGAAGGCTCCTGCAATGAGCAGTTCTTC.